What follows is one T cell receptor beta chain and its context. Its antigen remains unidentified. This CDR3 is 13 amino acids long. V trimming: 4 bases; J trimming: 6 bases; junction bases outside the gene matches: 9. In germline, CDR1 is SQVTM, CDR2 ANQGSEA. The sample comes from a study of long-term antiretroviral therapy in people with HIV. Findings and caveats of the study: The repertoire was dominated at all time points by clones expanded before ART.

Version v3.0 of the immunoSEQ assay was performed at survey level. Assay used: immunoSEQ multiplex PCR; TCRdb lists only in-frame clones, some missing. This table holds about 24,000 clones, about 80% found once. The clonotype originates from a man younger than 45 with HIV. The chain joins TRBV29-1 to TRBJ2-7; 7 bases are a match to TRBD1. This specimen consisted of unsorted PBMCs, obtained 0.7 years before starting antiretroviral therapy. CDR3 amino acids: CSVGTGSVSEQYF. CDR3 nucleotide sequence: TGCAGCGTTGGGACAGGCTCCGTGTCCGAGCAGTACTTC.